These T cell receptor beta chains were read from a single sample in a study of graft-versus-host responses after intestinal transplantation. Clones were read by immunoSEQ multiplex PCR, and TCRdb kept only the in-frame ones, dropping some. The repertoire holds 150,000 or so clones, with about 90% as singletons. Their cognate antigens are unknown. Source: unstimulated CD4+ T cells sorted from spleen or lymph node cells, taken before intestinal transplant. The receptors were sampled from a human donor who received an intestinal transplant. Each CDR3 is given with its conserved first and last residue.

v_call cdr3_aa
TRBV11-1 CASSSIIRASGSKNIQYF
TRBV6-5 CASSYSLALNEQFF
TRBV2 CASSDFSYEQYF
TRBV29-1 CSVEDRRTGSFSYEQYF
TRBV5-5 CASSFSYLVLDNEQFF
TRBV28 CASSLSGQPQHF
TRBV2 CASSRMVAANNEQFF
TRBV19 CASRLPGRNEKLFF
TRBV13 CASSFSTSGRGSYNEQFF
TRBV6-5 CASKPPGIGEKLFF
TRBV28 CASSNTQWAPGANVLTF
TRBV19 CASSRGTSTDTQYF
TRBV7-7 CASSPDRGTTDTQYF
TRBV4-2 CASSQDPGNRVGSPLHF
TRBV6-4 CASSFYEQYF
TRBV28 CASRLSPTLESQYF
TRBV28 CASSFGQNQPQHF
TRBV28 CASSVRGASYEQYF
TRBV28 CASSSPPNTEAFF
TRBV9 CASSVVGSANNQETQYF
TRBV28 CASSLFGQQNTEAFF
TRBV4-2 CASSQVGVGVDEQYF
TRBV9 CASSVYDTDTQYF
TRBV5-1 CASSLTRGFYEQYF
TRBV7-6 CASSVRTSGTDTQYF
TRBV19 CASSPYSSGNTIYF
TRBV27 CASSFSINPYEQYF
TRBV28 CASSSGQGVNTEAFF
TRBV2 CASSGTGPGEKLFF
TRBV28 CASSSRTGGTDTQYF
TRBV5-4 CASSGLAGTQYF
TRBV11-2 CASSVDRTRVETQYF
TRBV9 CASSVGAGGGEQYF
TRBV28 CASSWLASSGGREGGYTF